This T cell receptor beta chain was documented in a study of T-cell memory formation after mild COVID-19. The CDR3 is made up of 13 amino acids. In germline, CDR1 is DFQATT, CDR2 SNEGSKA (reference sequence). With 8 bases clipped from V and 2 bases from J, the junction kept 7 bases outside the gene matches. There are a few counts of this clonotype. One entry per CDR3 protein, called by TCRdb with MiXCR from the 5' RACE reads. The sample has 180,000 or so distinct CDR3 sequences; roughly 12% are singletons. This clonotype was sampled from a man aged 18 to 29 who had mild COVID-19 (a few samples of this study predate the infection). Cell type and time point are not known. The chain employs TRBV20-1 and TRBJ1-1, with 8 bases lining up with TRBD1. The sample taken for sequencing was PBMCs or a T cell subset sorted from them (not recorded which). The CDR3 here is CSLGQVLNTEAFF. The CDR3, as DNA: TGCAGTTTGGGACAGGTCTTAAACACTGAAGCTTTCTTT.